Below are 30 T cell receptor beta chains sequenced from a single sample in a study of T-cell reconstitution after alpha-beta-depleted transplantation in children. Construction of the TCRbeta library involved unique molecular identifiers. TCRdb reanalysed the PCR reads using MiXCR and keeps one entry per CDR3 protein. The sample contains more than 500,000 distinct CDR3 sequences, roughly 10% of which appear only once. This material consisted of PBMCs, mostly from graft donor cells, taken 180 days after TCRalphabeta/CD19-depleted stem cell transplant. The receptors shown here come from a female patient aged 2-9 years who had a stem cell transplant for aplastic anemia, so the T cells may come from the graft donor.

This clonotype occurred many times. The rearrangement joins TRBV29-1 to TRBJ1-3; no reliable D call. Deletions cut 4 bases from V and 4 bases from J, with 8 bases between. The CDR3 has 12 residues. Germline V CDR1 and CDR2: SQVTM, ANQGSEA. CDR3 protein: CSVAYSGNTIYF. CDR3 nucleotides: TGCAGCGTTGCTTACTCCGGAAACACCATATATTTT.

There are a few counts of this clonotype. The rearrangement joins TRBV7-9 to TRBJ1-6; D gene ambiguous. Looked up from germline, CDR1 is SEHNR and CDR2 is FQNEAQ (reference sequence). V dropped 3 bases and J dropped 8 bases, with 5 bases sitting between them. The CDR3 spans 12 residues. This CDR3 reads CASSFPDSPLHF. The CDR3 DNA follows: TGTGCCAGCAGCTTCCCAGATTCACCCCTCCACTTT.

In its sample, this clonotype was seen many times. The chain recombines TRBV20-1 with TRBJ2-7; 7 bases line up with TRBD1. The junction had 5 bases not matched to a gene; V was cut back by 6 bases and J by 3 bases. Germline values: CDR1 DFQATT, CDR2 SNEGSKA (reference sequence). CDR3 length equals 12 residues. Here the CDR3 reads CSAPGQLYEQYF. The CDR3 region has the DNA TGCAGTGCCCCGGGACAGCTCTACGAGCAGTACTTC.

The chain has TRBV4-1 and TRBJ2-5; 8 positions match TRBD2. The CDR3 runs 17 residues. From germline, CDR1 is MGHRA and CDR2 YSYEKL. J lost 3 bases, V lost 1 base, and 10 bases had no gene match. This chain's CDR3 is CASSQGLLRAGEETQYF. In nucleotides, the CDR3 is TGCGCCAGCAGCCAAGGACTGTTGCGAGCGGGGGAAGAGACCCAGTACTTC.

This clonotype was recorded at least ten times. The chain joins TRBV18 to TRBJ1-2; 7 nucleotides match TRBD1. V shed 8 bases, J shed 1 base, and the junction held 4 bases outside the gene matches. The CDR3 length is 13 residues. The germline CDR1 and CDR2 sequences are KGHSH and LQKENI. The CDR3 is CASSPGGNYGYTF. CDR3 bases: TGTGCCAGCAGTCCAGGGGGTAACTATGGCTACACCTTC.

A few counts support this clonotype. CDR3 bases: TGCGCCAGCAGCCCCGTCGGCAGGCTCGTTTCACCCCTCCACTTT. It specifies CASSPVGRLVSPLHF. This rearrangement joins TRBV5-1 to TRBJ1-6; no definite D call. The germline V gene encodes CDR1 SGHRS and CDR2 YFSETQ. V lost 4 bases and J lost 9, with 17 bases in between. CDR3 length: 15 residues.

This clonotype was observed a handful of times. This chain links TRBV12-3 or TRBV12-4 with TRBJ2-1, with unresolved D. The V end was cut by 6 bases, the J end by 0 bases, with 12 bases between. This CDR3 spans 15 amino acids. The DNA for the CDR3 is TGTGCCAGCAGCCAAGGGTTGAGCTCCTACAATGAGCAGTTCTTC. As protein: CASSQGLSSYNEQFF.

The chain uses TRBV4-3 and TRBJ1-1; TRBD1 matches 7 bases. The junction had 10 bases not matched to a gene; V was cut back by 0 bases and J by 6 bases. CDR3 size: 16 residues. Germline V gene sequence: CDR1 LGHNA, CDR2 YSLEER. The DNA for the CDR3 is TGCGCCAGCAGCCAAGATTACGTGACAGGGCGGTCTGAAGCTTTCTTT. It specifies CASSQDYVTGRSEAFF.

This clonotype was recorded once. The J gene is TRBJ2-6, the V gene TRBV6-2 or TRBV6-3; D remains unclear. Trimming removed 4 bases from V and 3 bases from J, with 16 bases in between. CDR3 length: 17 residues. Germline lookup yields CDR1 MNHEY and CDR2 SVGEGT. The CDR3 loop is CASSWPHGRGGANVLTF. The DNA of the CDR3 is TGTGCCAGCAGTTGGCCTCACGGAAGAGGTGGGGCCAACGTCCTGACTTTC.

The CDR3 DNA follows: TGCGCCAGCAGCGGGGTTGTAGCGAGAAGCTCCTACAATGAGCAGTTCTTC. It is translated as CASSGVVARSSYNEQFF. This chain uses TRBV5-1 with TRBJ2-1; TRBD2 might be the D (5 bases). Germline V gives CDR1 SGHRS, CDR2 YFSETQ. V gave up 4 bases and J gave up 0 bases, with 17 bases separating them. This CDR3 has 17 amino acids.

This chain links TRBV11-1 with TRBJ1-1, with 9 nucleotides matching TRBD1. Germline CDR1 SGHAT, CDR2 FQDESV (reference sequence). Trimming cost V 5 bases and J 0 bases; bases outside gene matches: 13. The CDR3 contains 18 residues. CDR3 loop: CASSNPGTGLIMNTEAFF. The CDR3 nucleotides read TGTGCCAGCAGCAACCCCGGGACAGGGTTAATAATGAACACTGAAGCTTTCTTT.

This clonotype has only a few counts. This chain connects TRBV7-9 to TRBJ1-2; a weak D match, TRBD1 (5 bases). V dropped 0 bases and J dropped 3 bases, with 14 bases sitting between them. The CDR3 consists of 16 residues. CDR1 and CDR2 from the germline V gene are SEHNR and FQNEAQ (reference sequence). The CDR3 spells CASSLAGGALDYGYTF. The CDR3, as DNA: TGTGCCAGCAGCTTAGCGGGGGGTGCCTTGGACTATGGCTACACCTTC.

The gene calls are TRBV20-1 and TRBJ2-3; 8 bases map to TRBD2. The length of the CDR3 is 16 residues. V shed 1 base, J shed 3 bases, and the junction held 9 bases outside the gene matches. Per the germline V gene, CDR1 is DFQATT and CDR2 is SNEGSKA (reference sequence). CDR3 protein: CSARGGTSTVTDTQYF. The CDR3 nucleotides are TGCAGTGCTAGAGGGGGGACTAGTACGGTAACAGATACGCAGTATTTT.

The rearrangement joins TRBV7-9 to TRBJ1-3; TRBD1 agrees at 8 bases. Looked up from germline, CDR1 is SEHNR and CDR2 is FQNEAQ (reference sequence). The CDR3 consists of 16 residues. Unmatched junction bases numbered 11, after V lost 5 bases and J lost 5 bases. The CDR3 DNA follows: TGTGCCAGCAGCGTAACGGACAGGGATGGGAGAAACACCATATATTTT. It encodes CASSVTDRDGRNTIYF.

The CDR3 nucleotides read TGTGCCAGCAGTTTAACCCCCGCGACAGGGGACTATGGCTACACCTTC. It codes for CASSLTPATGDYGYTF. The chain has TRBV27 and TRBJ1-2, with 8 bases identical to TRBD1. Germline lookup yields CDR1 MNHEY and CDR2 SMNVEV (reference sequence). The CDR3 has 16 residues. The V and J ends lost 2 bases and 3 bases, in that order; junction bases with no gene match: 8.

The gene calls are TRBV9 and TRBJ2-1; 13 bases agree with TRBD2. J gave up 14 bases and V 0 bases, and 11 bases lay outside the gene matches. The CDR3 sequence is 16 residues long. Germline V gene sequence: CDR1 SGDLS, CDR2 YYNGEE. The CDR3 region is CASSVAILLAGGPKFF. The DNA of the CDR3 is TGTGCCAGCAGCGTAGCAATCTTACTAGCGGGAGGGCCCAAGTTCTTC.

At least ten counts were recorded for this clonotype. The V call is TRBV4-2, the J call TRBJ1-3; D possibly corresponds to TRBD1 (5 bases). The CDR3 length is 13 residues. V gave up 6 bases and J gave up 1 base, with 7 bases separating them. In germline, CDR1 is LGHNA, CDR2 YNFKEQ. The chain's CDR3 is CASRGLSGNTIYF. DNA for the CDR3: TGTGCCAGCAGGGGGCTTTCTGGAAACACCATATATTTT.

This clonotype was counted ten times or more. The genes are TRBV20-1 and TRBJ2-1; 8 bases match TRBD2. Germline CDR1 is DFQATT and CDR2 is SNEGSKA (reference sequence). This CDR3 region has 15 residues. V was clipped by 7 bases and J by 0 bases; unmatched bases: 8. The CDR3 is CSGPLSGSSYNEQFF. Written as DNA, the CDR3 is TGCAGTGGACCGCTCAGCGGGAGCTCCTACAATGAGCAGTTCTTC.

Many counts were recorded for this clonotype. The chain links TRBV7-9 to TRBJ2-7; perhaps TRBD1 as D (6 bases). Deletions cut 0 bases from V and 5 bases from J, with 14 bases between. The germline V gene has CDR1 SEHNR and CDR2 FQNEAQ (reference sequence). The CDR3 extends over 15 amino acids. The DNA for the CDR3 is TGTGCCAGCAGCTTAGCGCCGGGACAACGCCACGAGCAGTACTTC. This codes for CASSLAPGQRHEQYF. Based on the CDR3 plus reference TRBV7-9 and TRBJ2-7, the full variable domain is DTGVSQNPRHKITKRGQNVTFRCDPISEHNRLYWYRQTLGQGPEFLTYFQNEAQLEKSRLLSDRFSAERPKGSFSTLEIQRTEQGDSAMYLCASSLAPGQRHEQYFGPGTRLTVT.

The rearrangement links TRBV5-1 to TRBJ1-2; TRBD1 matches 8 bases. The trim removed 2 bases at V and 0 bases at J, leaving 3 bases unmatched. The CDR3 length is 15 residues. CDR1 and CDR2 from the germline V gene are SGHRS and YFSETQ. The CDR3 region is CASSLDRGANYGYTF. The CDR3 coding sequence is TGCGCCAGCAGCTTAGACAGGGGAGCTAACTATGGCTACACCTTC.

The V call is TRBV25-1, the J call TRBJ2-1; 8 nucleotides agree with TRBD2. The CDR3 runs to 16 residues. The junction had 7 bases not matched to a gene; V was cut back by 6 bases and J by 0 bases. Germline V gives CDR1 MGHDK, CDR2 SYGVNS. The DNA of the CDR3 is TGTGCCAGCAGCGGGGGGGGTTTCAGCTCCTACAATGAGCAGTTCTTC. Its protein product is CASSGGGFSSYNEQFF.

The chain couples TRBV7-9 to TRBJ2-2; weak D call: TRBD1 (6 bases). With 5 bases removed from V and 3 bases from J, the gap between germline ends came to 16 bases. The germline V gene encodes CDR1 SEHNR and CDR2 FQNEAQ (reference sequence). This CDR3 is built from 16 residues. In DNA form, the CDR3 reads TGTGCCAGCAGCCAGACTCCGGGACACCACACCGGGGAGCTGTTTTTT. Protein sequence: CASSQTPGHHTGELFF.

This clonotype was observed a few times. The CDR3 loop is CASSSKAGDSTYEQYF. The CDR3, as DNA: TGTGCCAGCAGCTCAAAAGCGGGAGATTCAACCTACGAGCAGTACTTC. This chain uses TRBV13 with TRBJ2-7, with TRBD2 matching over 8 bases. The CDR3 has 16 amino acids. Losses at the gene ends were 4 bases for V and 2 bases for J; bases not matched to a gene: 10. CDR1 and CDR2 from the germline V gene are PRHDT and FYEKMQ (reference sequence).

The V and J genes are TRBV20-1 and TRBJ2-3; possible D gene TRBD1, 5 bases. V dropped 3 bases and J dropped 6 bases, with 13 bases sitting between them. There are 13 residues in the CDR3. Germline CDR1 and CDR2: DFQATT and SNEGSKA (reference sequence). DNA for the CDR3: TGCAGTGCTAGTGTCCAGGGATGGGATACGCAGTATTTT. Residues: CSASVQGWDTQYF.

This clonotype turned up a few times. This rearrangement joins TRBV14 to TRBJ2-2; D not certain. Germline CDR1 and CDR2: SGHDN and FVKESK. The CDR3 totals 13 residues. Trimming left V 6 bases short and J 4 bases short, with 9 bases between. This CDR3 is CASSLDPTGELFF. The CDR3 DNA is TGTGCCAGCAGTCTAGACCCCACCGGGGAGCTGTTTTTT.

This clonotype was counted ten times or more. The V gene is TRBV6-6, the J gene TRBJ2-3; D is perhaps TRBD2 (6 bases). CDR3 length: 13 amino acids. Germline loops: CDR1 MNHNY, CDR2 SVGAGI (reference sequence). Trimming took 7 bases from V and 3 from J, leaving 11 bases between them. The DNA for the CDR3 is TGTGCCAGCACCTTGACTAGTACAGATACGCAGTATTTT. Translated: CASTLTSTDTQYF.

The J gene is TRBJ1-3, the V gene TRBV5-1, with D possibly TRBD1 on 5 matching bases. This CDR3 region has 13 residues. Germline assignment: CDR1 SGHRS and CDR2 YFSETQ. Trimming cost V 0 bases and J 7 bases, with 8 bases left between them. CDR3 residues: CASSLEWGNTIYF. The CDR3 DNA reads TGCGCCAGCAGCTTGGAATGGGGGAACACCATATATTTT.

The sample holds one count of this clonotype. Being one base from a much bigger clone, this may be a read error. The chain couples TRBV20-1 to TRBJ1-5; D call uncertain. Trimming took 0 bases from V and 6 from J, leaving 15 bases between them. The CDR3 totals 15 residues. CDR1 is DFQATT, CDR2 SNEGSKA, per germline (reference sequence). CDR3 loop: CSARDRAQWAQPQHF. In DNA, the CDR3 is TGCAGTGCTAGAGATCGGGCACAATGGGCTCAGCCCCAGCATTTT.

This clonotype was found a few times. The rearrangement joins TRBV29-1 to TRBJ2-5; 7 bases align to TRBD2. V dropped 0 bases and J dropped 5; count of bases not matched to a gene: 6. This CDR3 is built from 14 residues. CDR1 is SQVTM and CDR2 is ANQGSEA in the germline V gene. The CDR3 loop is CSVEEVAGDETQYF. The CDR3 region has the DNA TGCAGCGTTGAAGAGGTGGCGGGGGACGAGACCCAGTACTTC.

The chain carries TRBV12-3 or TRBV12-4 and TRBJ2-3; 12 nucleotides align to TRBD2. This CDR3 is 15 amino acids long. The V segment lost 6 bases and the J segment 7 bases; nucleotides outside the gene matches: 8. CDR3 coding DNA: TGTGCCAGCAGCATACTAGCGGGAGGTTCAAATACGCAGTATTTT. It codes for CASSILAGGSNTQYF.